This is a list of T cell receptor beta chains from one sample in a study of T cell changes during pregnancy in multiple sclerosis. The data were produced by immunoSEQ multiplex PCR, yet TCRdb's version contains in-frame clones alone and is incomplete. There are about 47,000 clones in the sample; 85% to 95% occur only once, and approximately 2% lies in the top ten. The sequencing used peripheral blood, collected in the third trimester of pregnancy. All receptors come from a female donor with multiple sclerosis, enrolled in a pregnancy study. Each CDR3 is given with its conserved first and last residue. Each record gives: J gene, clone size, V gene, CDR3 protein. Size values are once, few and many counts, or a class for expanded clones, and some rows have none.

>TRBJ2-7|NA|TRBV14
CASSQRASVPYEQYF
>TRBJ2-7|NA|TRBV13
CASSLDLSEQYF
>TRBJ2-7|NA|TRBV27
CASSSRDRAYEQYF
>TRBJ1-1|NA|TRBV7-2
CASSQQVYTEAFF
>TRBJ2-1|NA|TRBV5-1
CASSLGLAVRLSSYNEQFF
>TRBJ1-2|NA|TRBV10-2
CASSQGLYGYTF
>TRBJ2-1|NA|TRBV18
CATMMTAGGEQFF
>TRBJ2-3|NA|TRBV7-2
CASSLELAGGGRAQYF
>TRBJ1-5|NA|TRBV7-9
CASSSGGQPQHF
>TRBJ1-1|NA|TRBV11-2
CASSLSALWDRRTFF
>TRBJ2-1|NA|TRBV13
CASKRWEGDEQFF
>TRBJ1-3|NA|TRBV9
CASSVGRGGQLSGNTIYF
>TRBJ2-1|once|TRBV7-2
CASSPRLAGVEQFF
>TRBJ2-7|NA|TRBV20-1
CSAEGAYEQYF
>TRBJ2-3|NA|TRBV7-9
CASSVERGTDTQYF
>TRBJ2-3|NA|TRBV4-3
CASSHQLAGGPDTQYF
>TRBJ1-4|few|TRBV2
CASTGQVLRGEKLFF
>TRBJ1-1|NA|TRBV15
CATSGEIKGAAEAFF
>TRBJ2-1|NA|TRBV4-3
CASSQEVGYNEQFF
>TRBJ2-7|NA|TRBV4-1
CASSQGQGVTYEQYF
>TRBJ2-7|NA|TRBV19
CASSIVGDRVYEQYF
>TRBJ2-1|NA|TRBV5-1
CASSLAPDRGDNEQFF
>TRBJ2-3|once|TRBV19
CASSSPGRAHSSTDTQYF
>TRBJ1-1|NA|TRBV19
CASSMTDNTEAFF
>TRBJ1-1|NA|TRBV7-2
CASSLGPQKNTEAFF
>TRBJ1-1|few|TRBV9
CASSPDRGRLNTEAFF